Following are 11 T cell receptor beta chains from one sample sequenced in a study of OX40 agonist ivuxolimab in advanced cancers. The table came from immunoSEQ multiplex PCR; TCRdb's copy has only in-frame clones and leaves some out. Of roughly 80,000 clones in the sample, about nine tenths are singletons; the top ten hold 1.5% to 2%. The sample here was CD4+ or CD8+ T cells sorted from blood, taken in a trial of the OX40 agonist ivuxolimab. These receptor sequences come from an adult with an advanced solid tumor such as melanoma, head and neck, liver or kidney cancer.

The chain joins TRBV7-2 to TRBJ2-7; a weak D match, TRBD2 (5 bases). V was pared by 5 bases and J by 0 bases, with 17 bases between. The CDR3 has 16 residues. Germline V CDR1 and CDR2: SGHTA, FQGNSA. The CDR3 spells CASSPPAAGNSYEQYF. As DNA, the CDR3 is TGTGCCAGCAGCCCCCCCGCGGCCGGGAACTCCTACGAGCAGTACTTC.

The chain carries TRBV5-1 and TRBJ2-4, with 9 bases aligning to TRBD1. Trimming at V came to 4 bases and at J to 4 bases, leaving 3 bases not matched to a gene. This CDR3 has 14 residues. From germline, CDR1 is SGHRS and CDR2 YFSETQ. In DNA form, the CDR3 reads TGCGCCAGCAGCCCCGGGACAGGGAAAAACATTCAGTACTTC. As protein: CASSPGTGKNIQYF. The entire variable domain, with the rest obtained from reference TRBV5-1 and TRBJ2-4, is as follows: KAGVTQTPRYLIKTRGQQVTLSCSPISGHRSVSWYQQTPGQGLQFLFEYFSETQRNKGNFPGRFSGRQFSNSRSEMNVSTLELGDSALYLCASSPGTGKNIQYFGAGTRLSVL.

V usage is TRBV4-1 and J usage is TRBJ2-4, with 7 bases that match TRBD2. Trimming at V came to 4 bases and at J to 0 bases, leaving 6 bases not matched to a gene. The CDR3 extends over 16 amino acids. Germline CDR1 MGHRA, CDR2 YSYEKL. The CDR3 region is CASSPGEGRAKNIQYF. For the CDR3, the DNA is TGCGCCAGCAGCCCCGGGGAGGGGCGAGCCAAAAACATTCAGTACTTC.

The DNA for the CDR3 is TGTGCCAGCAGTTACGGGAGGGGCTACACCTTC. Protein: CASSYGRGYTF. The chain is built from TRBV6-6 and TRBJ1-2; D is undetermined. CDR1 MNHNY and CDR2 SVGAGI come from the germline V gene (reference sequence). The CDR3 spans 11 residues. V lost 2 bases to trimming and J lost 8 bases, with 6 bases between them.

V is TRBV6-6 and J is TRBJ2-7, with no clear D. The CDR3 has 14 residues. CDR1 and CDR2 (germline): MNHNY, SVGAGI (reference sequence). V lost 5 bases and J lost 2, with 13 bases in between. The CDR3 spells CASSPSGLTYEQYF. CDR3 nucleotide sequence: TGTGCCAGCAGTCCGTCAGGCCTAACCTACGAGCAGTACTTC.

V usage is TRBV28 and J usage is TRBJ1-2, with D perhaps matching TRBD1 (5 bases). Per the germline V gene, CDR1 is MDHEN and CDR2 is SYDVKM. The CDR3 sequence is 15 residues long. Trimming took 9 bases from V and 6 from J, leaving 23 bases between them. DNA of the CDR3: TGTGCCAGTTACTCGGGGACCGGATTCTTAGATGGCTACACCTTC. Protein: CASYSGTGFLDGYTF.

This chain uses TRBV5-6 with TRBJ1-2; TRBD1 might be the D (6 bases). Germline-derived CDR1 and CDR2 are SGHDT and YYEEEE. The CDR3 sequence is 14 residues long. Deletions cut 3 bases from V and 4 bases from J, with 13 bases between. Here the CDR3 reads CASSYIQGSYGYTF. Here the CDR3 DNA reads TGTGCCAGCAGCTATATTCAGGGGAGCTATGGCTACACCTTC.

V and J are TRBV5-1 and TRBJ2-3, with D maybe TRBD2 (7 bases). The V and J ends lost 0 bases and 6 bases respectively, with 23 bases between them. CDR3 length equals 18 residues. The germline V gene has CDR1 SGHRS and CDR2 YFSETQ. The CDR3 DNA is TGCGCCAGCAGCTTGGCCAATGGGAGGGGCGGGGGCCCGGATACGCAGTATTTT. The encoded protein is CASSLANGRGGGPDTQYF.

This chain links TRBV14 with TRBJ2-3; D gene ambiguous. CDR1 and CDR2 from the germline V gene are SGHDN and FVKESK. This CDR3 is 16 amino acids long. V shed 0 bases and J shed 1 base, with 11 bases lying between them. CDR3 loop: CASSQDGWAGTDTQYF. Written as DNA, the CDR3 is TGTGCCAGCAGCCAAGATGGGTGGGCCGGCACAGATACGCAGTATTTT.

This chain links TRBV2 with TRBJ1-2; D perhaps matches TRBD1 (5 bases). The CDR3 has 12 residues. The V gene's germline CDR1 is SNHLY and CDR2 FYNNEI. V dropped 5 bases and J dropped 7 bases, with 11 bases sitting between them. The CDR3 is CASSRQGFGYTF. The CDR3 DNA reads TGTGCCAGCAGTCGGCAGGGCTTTGGCTACACCTTC.

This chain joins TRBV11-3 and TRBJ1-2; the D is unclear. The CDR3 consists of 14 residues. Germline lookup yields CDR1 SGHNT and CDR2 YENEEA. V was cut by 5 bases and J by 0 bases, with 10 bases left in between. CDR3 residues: CASSPGPTNYGYTF. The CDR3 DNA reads TGTGCCAGCAGCCCTGGACCTACTAACTATGGCTACACCTTC.